A selection of T cell receptor beta chains follows, all from one sample in a study of T-cell reconstitution after alpha-beta-depleted transplantation in children. MiXCR was run by TCRdb on the PCR reads, yielding one entry per CDR3 protein. Among about 640,000 distinct CDR3 sequences listed, over 10% were seen once. The sample consisted of PBMCs, mostly from graft donor cells, taken 360 days after TCRalphabeta/CD19-depleted stem cell transplant. Receptors originate from a male patient younger than 18 who had a stem cell transplant for acute myeloid leukemia, so the T cells may come from the graft donor. CDR3s include the opening cysteine and the closing phenylalanine or tryptophan. The D gene is left open where the match is weak. Expanded clones get a size class; other rows say once, few or many, or leave the size out.

D gene: TRBD2
J gene: TRBJ2-1
V gene: TRBV12-3/TRBV12-4
clone size: NA
CDR3 protein: CASSFFPAGNRNEQFF
CDR3 DNA: TGTGCCAGCAGTTTTTTTCCAGCGGGAAATCGTAATGAGCAGTTCTTC

D gene: NA
J gene: TRBJ2-1
V gene: TRBV10-3
clone size: NA
CDR3 protein: CAISGAAGFYNEQFF
CDR3 DNA: TGTGCCATCAGTGGGGCCGCCGGGTTCTACAATGAGCAGTTCTTC

D gene: TRBD1
J gene: TRBJ1-3
V gene: TRBV7-9
clone size: NA
CDR3 protein: CASSFGQGAGSGNTIYF
CDR3 DNA: TGTGCCAGCAGCTTCGGACAGGGGGCCGGCTCTGGAAACACCATATATTTT

D gene: TRBD1
J gene: TRBJ1-6
V gene: TRBV20-1
clone size: NA
CDR3 protein: CSARPTGYNSPLHF
CDR3 DNA: TGCAGTGCCCGGCCGACAGGGTATAATTCACCCCTCCACTTT

D gene: TRBD2
J gene: TRBJ2-1
V gene: TRBV15
clone size: few
CDR3 protein: CATSRDRREHNNEQFF
CDR3 DNA: TGTGCCACCAGCAGAGATAGGCGGGAGCATAACAATGAGCAGTTCTTC

D gene: NA
J gene: TRBJ2-4
V gene: TRBV12-3/TRBV12-4
clone size: NA
CDR3 protein: CASSLPWTDSIENIQYF
CDR3 DNA: TGTGCCAGCAGTCTCCCTTGGACAGACTCAATCGAAAACATTCAGTACTTC

D gene: TRBD1
J gene: TRBJ2-6
V gene: TRBV10-3
clone size: few
CDR3 protein: CAISVGQYSGANVLTF
CDR3 DNA: TGTGCCATCTCTGTGGGACAGTACTCTGGGGCCAACGTCCTGACTTTC

D gene: TRBD2
J gene: TRBJ2-1
V gene: TRBV20-1
clone size: NA
CDR3 protein: CSAEELIVAGGNEQFF
CDR3 DNA: TGCAGTGCTGAGGAGCTAATAGTAGCGGGAGGTAATGAGCAGTTCTTC

D gene: NA
J gene: TRBJ2-3
V gene: TRBV5-1
clone size: many
CDR3 protein: CASSPLDSTGTQYF
CDR3 DNA: TGCGCCAGCAGCCCCCTAGACTCCACTGGTACGCAGTATTTT

D gene: TRBD1
J gene: TRBJ2-2
V gene: TRBV29-1
clone size: NA
CDR3 protein: CSVRITGTANTGELFF
CDR3 DNA: TGCAGCGTTAGAATCACCGGGACAGCGAACACCGGGGAGCTGTTTTTT

D gene: TRBD2
J gene: TRBJ2-5
V gene: TRBV12-3/TRBV12-4
clone size: few
CDR3 protein: CASSADRDYSETQYF
CDR3 DNA: TGTGCCAGCAGTGCAGATAGGGACTACTCAGAGACCCAGTACTTC

D gene: TRBD1
J gene: TRBJ2-5
V gene: TRBV29-1
clone size: NA
CDR3 protein: CSVGLGQGAGETQYF
CDR3 DNA: TGCAGCGTTGGACTCGGACAGGGGGCTGGAGAGACCCAGTACTTC

D gene: TRBD2
J gene: TRBJ2-1
V gene: TRBV12-3/TRBV12-4
clone size: NA
CDR3 protein: CASSNAPISGADYNEQFF
CDR3 DNA: TGTGCCAGCAGTAACGCCCCTATTAGCGGGGCCGACTACAATGAGCAGTTCTTC

D gene: NA
J gene: TRBJ1-4
V gene: TRBV5-1
clone size: few
CDR3 protein: CASSIEGEKLFF
CDR3 DNA: TGCGCCAGCAGCATTGAAGGGGAAAAACTGTTTTTT